What follows are 2 T cell receptor beta chains derived from one specimen sequenced in a study of OX40 agonist ivuxolimab in advanced cancers. The method was immunoSEQ multiplex PCR; TCRdb's version includes in-frame clones alone and lacks a portion of them. The sample has some 49,000 clones, 75% to 90% seen once. Specimen: CD4+ or CD8+ T cells sorted from blood, collected in a trial of the OX40 agonist ivuxolimab. The source is an adult with an advanced solid tumor such as melanoma, head and neck, liver or kidney cancer.

The rearrangement uses TRBV6-1 and TRBJ1-2, with a tentative D call TRBD1 (5 bases). This CDR3 spans 14 amino acids. CDR1 is MNHNS and CDR2 is SASEGT in the germline V gene. The V and J ends lost 4 bases and 5 bases respectively, with 14 bases between them. The CDR3 DNA reads as TGTGCCAGCAGTGTTGGACGCGGGACGTATGGCTACACCTTC. Translating gives CASSVGRGTYGYTF.

In DNA form, the CDR3 reads TGTGCCAGCAGCTTAGATTTGCGAATAACAGATACGCAGTATTTT. It encodes CASSLDLRITDTQYF. The V gene is TRBV11-2, the J gene TRBJ2-3; D is unclear. The CDR3 has 15 amino acids. Germline V gene sequence: CDR1 SGHAT, CDR2 FQNNGV. The ends were cut back, 0 bases at V and 3 bases at J, with 10 bases in the middle.